This T cell receptor beta chain was recorded in a study of T cell repertoires in cytomegalovirus infection. Looking at the study overall: The public TCR beta signatures pointed to both CMV infection and matching HLA type.

General study results and limits: HLA-C-restricted, CMV-specific TCR beta clonotypes were dominant ex vivo.

TCRdb used MiXCR to reprocess the reads, holding one entry per CDR3 protein. The top ten clones hold roughly 2.9% of a sample with some 180,000 distinct CDR3 sequences, approximately 19% of them seen once. Trimming pared 4 bases from V and 0 bases from J, leaving 10 bases between. This CDR3 has 15 residues. Per germline, CDR1 SGHTA and CDR2 FQGNSA. This clonotype was picked up a small number of times. Its antigen is still unknown. This clonotype was sampled from a human donor in good health (CMV status not recorded). Some clones in this sample may be carry-over from other donors' samples. The sample consisted of PBMCs. V gene TRBV7-2 combines with J gene TRBJ2-4; D gene ambiguous. CDR3 DNA: TGTGCCAGCAGCTCCAGAAACTTAGCCAAAAACATTCAGTACTTC. Its translation is CASSSRNLAKNIQYF.